This T cell receptor (beta chain) was sequenced for a study of CD8 T cells in ankylosing spondylitis. The germline V gene encodes CDR1 DFQATT and CDR2 SNEGSKA (reference sequence). Trimming cost V 6 bases and J 5 bases, with 13 bases left between them. This CDR3 comprises 12 residues. TCRdb recomputed calls from the 5' RACE reads with MiXCR, one row per CDR3 protein. In the table there are 250,000 or so distinct CDR3 sequences, approximately 24% of which are singletons. This clonotype was seen ten or more times. The source is a male donor with ankylosing spondylitis or in good health (not recorded which). The sequencing input was blood, either unsorted or a sorted T cell fraction (not recorded which). The rearrangement links TRBV20-1 to TRBJ2-5; possibly TRBD2 for D (6 bases). In nucleotides, the CDR3 is TGCAGTGCCTTACTTGGGGGGGAGACCCAGTACTTC. Translated, it gives CSALLGGETQYF.